Reported below is one T cell receptor beta chain. Original processing notes: Reference gene primer amplification in the assay estimated nucleated cell counts. Here immunoSEQ multiplex PCR was the method, and the copy in TCRdb shows in-frame clones only, minus some. That table is the source of V, J and clone size, and D and trimming were worked out from the DNA. Of under 300,000 clones in the sample, 70% to 90% were seen once. Seattle enrolled patients during active infection and tracked them longitudinally. The data were obtained in a study of blood T cell repertoires in COVID-19. Study summary: The analysed material was cDNA or gDNA that came from T cells, B-cell-depleted T cells, or PBMCs.

Per germline, CDR1 LGHNA and CDR2 YNFKEQ. The CDR3 sequence is 15 residues long. The V and J ends lost 1 base and 2 bases respectively, with 11 bases between them. The material sequenced was peripheral blood. This receptor was obtained from a woman aged 25-40 years with COVID-19, enrolled during active disease. V is TRBV4-2 and J is TRBJ1-1; D is uncertain. This CDR3 reads CASSQGAGRNTEAFF. CDR3 in DNA: TGTGCCAGCAGCCAAGGGGCGGGGAGAAACACTGAAGCTTTCTTT.